The 24 T cell receptor beta chains reported below all come from one sample, sequenced in a study of graft-versus-host responses after intestinal transplantation (dated by TCRdb to the early 2020s). In light of the paper, this sample's time point label describes: cells obtained before transplantation from donor or recipient. Antigens of these TCRs are unknown. Library creation used the immunoSEQ multiplex PCR assay. Held by TCRdb, this immuneACCESS table contains in-frame sequences only and omits some clones. Under half of the omission traces to an unresolved V gene where checked; the cause of the rest is unknown. This sample gives around 110,000 clones in total; roughly nine tenths of them show up just once. The ten most abundant clones make up roughly 0.2% of the sample. The sequencing used unstimulated CD4+ T cells sorted from spleen or lymph node cells, collected before intestinal transplant. The receptors here all came from a human donor who received an intestinal transplant.

The DNA for the CDR3 is TGTGCCAGCAGCGTAGAGGCTAGGGGGGAGCAGTACTTC. Translating it yields CASSVEARGEQYF. This chain uses TRBV9 with TRBJ2-7; D is perhaps TRBD1 (6 bases). This CDR3 region has 13 residues. Germline loops: CDR1 SGDLS, CDR2 YYNGEE. With 0 bases removed from V and 7 bases from J, the gap between germline ends came to 11 bases.

The V gene is TRBV11-2, the J gene TRBJ2-3; tentative D call: TRBD2 (6 bases). Germline V CDR1 and CDR2: SGHAT, FQNNGV. The V gene lost 5 bases and the J gene lost 0 bases, with 15 bases spanning the gap. The CDR3 is 16 amino acids. CDR3 sequence: CASSLVPGLSTDTQYF. In nucleotides, the CDR3 is TGTGCCAGCAGCCTAGTGCCGGGACTTAGCACAGATACGCAGTATTTT.

The genes are TRBV10-1 and TRBJ2-3; no clear D. V gave up 3 bases and J gave up 3 bases, with 13 bases separating them. The CDR3 is 15 residues long. CDR1 is WNHNN and CDR2 is SYGVQD in the germline V gene (reference sequence). CDR3 nucleotides: TGCGCCAGCAGTGATACTCCCGTCGGGACAGATACGCAGTATTTT. It specifies CASSDTPVGTDTQYF.

This clone showed up just once. This chain links TRBV5-1 with TRBJ2-5; 7 nucleotides match TRBD2. The germline V gene has CDR1 SGHRS and CDR2 YFSETQ. The CDR3 is made up of 16 amino acids. After removal of 0 bases from V and 4 bases from J, the junction contained 9 bases not matched to a gene. In nucleotides, the CDR3 is TGCGCCAGCAGCTTGGCTTTTCCGGGGACTACAGAGACCCAGTACTTC. It codes for CASSLAFPGTTETQYF.

The V gene is TRBV19, the J gene TRBJ2-3, with TRBD2 matching 9 bases. The CDR3 runs 16 residues. The germline CDR1 and CDR2 sequences are LNHDA and SQIVND (reference sequence). V lost 0 bases to trimming and J lost 6 bases; unmatched junction nucleotides: 7. The chain's CDR3 is CASSIEGRGGQDTQYF. CDR3 nucleotide sequence: TGTGCCAGTAGTATAGAGGGGCGGGGGGGCCAGGATACGCAGTATTTT.

The chain combines TRBV29-1 with TRBJ1-5, with TRBD1 as a possible D gene (6 bases). V was shortened by 4 bases and J by 5 bases, with 12 bases between the two germline ends. Germline V CDR1 and CDR2: SQVTM, ANQGSEA. The CDR3 is 13 residues long. This CDR3 reads CSVAAGVHQPQHF. As DNA, the CDR3 is TGCAGCGTTGCAGCAGGGGTCCATCAGCCCCAGCATTTT.

This clone was detected once. The rearrangement links TRBV4-1 to TRBJ1-2, with 8 bases matching TRBD1. This CDR3 region has 17 residues. The V and J ends lost 3 bases and 4 bases, in that order; junction bases with no gene match: 13. CDR1 is MGHRA, CDR2 YSYEKL, per germline. Here the CDR3 DNA reads TGCGCCAGCAGCCATCCTCTCAGGGGGCAACGCTTCTATGGCTACACCTTC. This gives the protein CASSHPLRGQRFYGYTF.

The V call is TRBV9, the J call TRBJ2-5; D not resolved. The CDR3 sequence is 15 residues long. Per the germline V gene, CDR1 is SGDLS and CDR2 is YYNGEE. Trimming stripped 0 bases from V and 2 bases from J, with 11 bases between. For the CDR3, the DNA is TGTGCCAGCAGCGTAGCGTGGGCAAGGCAAGAGACCCAGTACTTC. It codes for CASSVAWARQETQYF.

This chain connects TRBV7-3 to TRBJ2-1; maybe TRBD2 (6 bases). The CDR3 covers 14 residues. Deletions cut 5 bases from V and 2 bases from J, with 10 bases between. Germline-derived CDR1 and CDR2 are SGHTA and FQGTGA. The CDR3 region has the DNA TGTGCCAGCAGCCCCAGCGGGCCCTACAATGAGCAGTTCTTC. It is translated as CASSPSGPYNEQFF.

The genes are TRBV6-1 and TRBJ2-7, with a tentative D call TRBD1 (5 bases). With 2 bases removed from V and 4 bases from J, the gap between germline ends came to 9 bases. CDR1 and CDR2 (germline): MNHNS, SASEGT. The CDR3 is 13 residues long. DNA for the CDR3: TGTGCCAGCAGTGAACAGGGTTTTTACGAGCAGTACTTC. This translates into CASSEQGFYEQYF.

The chain carries TRBV6-1 and TRBJ1-1; 9 bases map to TRBD1. The CDR3 runs 15 residues. Looked up from germline, CDR1 is MNHNS and CDR2 is SASEGT. V lost 6 bases to trimming and J lost 2 bases; unmatched junction nucleotides: 7. CDR3 in amino acids: CASREQGAINTEAFF. In DNA, the CDR3 is TGTGCCAGCAGGGAACAGGGGGCGATTAACACTGAAGCTTTCTTT.

The chain combines TRBV19 with TRBJ2-4; 7 bases align to TRBD2. V was pared by 3 bases and J by 0 bases, with 2 bases of the junction left unmatched. This CDR3 spans 15 amino acids. Per the germline V gene, CDR1 is LNHDA and CDR2 is SQIVND (reference sequence). In nucleotides, the CDR3 is TGTGCCAGTAGTATGGGGGGGATAGCCAAAAACATTCAGTACTTC. It translates to CASSMGGIAKNIQYF.

The rearrangement links TRBV18 to TRBJ1-2, with a possible D match to TRBD1 (6 bases). The V and J ends lost 5 bases and 4 bases respectively, with 17 bases between them. Germline CDR1 reads KGHSH; CDR2 reads LQKENI. The CDR3 spans 15 residues. For the CDR3, the DNA is TGTGCCAGCTCAGGAGCCGCAGGGGCCACCTATGGCTACACCTTC. Translating gives CASSGAAGATYGYTF.

The V gene is TRBV6-1, the J gene TRBJ2-3; D might be TRBD1 (5 bases). Trimming removed 7 bases from V and 4 bases from J, with 12 bases in between. The CDR3 runs to 13 residues. Germline CDR1 and CDR2: MNHNS and SASEGT. The CDR3: CASTQSRADTQYF. The CDR3 DNA follows: TGTGCCAGCACCCAGTCCAGGGCAGATACGCAGTATTTT.

The chain is built from TRBV7-2 and TRBJ1-6; D is uncertain. CDR3 length: 14 amino acids. V lost 7 bases, J lost 5 bases, and 12 bases lay in between. CDR1 and CDR2 from the germline V gene are SGHTA and FQGNSA. CDR3 nucleotide sequence: TGTGCCAGCACCCCCCGCGGTAATAATTCACCCCTCCACTTT. This translates into CASTPRGNNSPLHF.

This chain joins TRBV10-3 and TRBJ1-3; the D gene is possibly TRBD1 (5 bases). Trimming took off 4 bases at V and 2 bases at J, with 12 bases between the two ends. CDR3 length: 15 amino acids. Germline V gene lookup returns CDR1 ENHRY and CDR2 SYGVKD. The CDR3 nucleotides are TGTGCCATCAGTGGAGACAGCTCGGCTGGAAACACCATATATTTT. It encodes CAISGDSSAGNTIYF.

The CDR3: CASSHQRNTPSPLHF. CDR3 in DNA: TGTGCCAGCAGTCACCAGAGGAATACCCCTTCACCCCTCCACTTT. The J gene is TRBJ1-6, the V gene TRBV27; D gene unclear. Trimming shortened V by 5 bases and J by 9 bases, and 17 bases separated the two germline ends. Germline CDR1 and CDR2: MNHEY and SMNVEV (reference sequence). The CDR3 is 15 amino acids.

The CDR3: CASSLDRAVEKLFF. For the CDR3, the DNA is TGTGCCAGCAGCTTAGACAGGGCGGTGGAAAAACTGTTTTTT. The gene calls are TRBV7-2 and TRBJ1-4, with a possible D match to TRBD1 (6 bases). The germline gives CDR1 SGHTA, CDR2 FQGNSA. This CDR3 has 14 residues. The ends were cut back, 1 base at V and 8 bases at J, with 11 bases in the middle. Variable domain in full (rest from reference TRBV7-2 and TRBJ1-4): GAGVSQSPSNKVTEKGKDVELRCDPISGHTALYWYRQSLGQGLEFLIYFQGNSAPDKSGLPSDRFSAERTGGSVSTLTIQRTQQEDSAVYLCASSLDRAVEKLFFGSGTQLSVL.

The chain carries TRBV7-2 and TRBJ2-1; TRBD2 agrees at 10 bases. This CDR3 spans 16 amino acids. Per the germline V gene, CDR1 is SGHTA and CDR2 is FQGNSA. Trimming took 0 bases from V and 9 from J; bases not matched to a gene: 8. CDR3 residues: CASSLAQAGGRVEQFF. CDR3 sequence (DNA): TGTGCCAGCAGCTTAGCGCAAGCGGGGGGGCGGGTTGAGCAGTTCTTC.

V is TRBV19 and J is TRBJ2-3; perhaps TRBD1 as D (6 bases). Germline V gene lookup returns CDR1 LNHDA and CDR2 SQIVND (reference sequence). With 6 bases removed from V and 5 bases from J, the gap between germline ends came to 15 bases. The CDR3 spans 14 residues. The CDR3 DNA follows: TGTGCCAGTAGCAACTCAGGGGATGGAGATACGCAGTATTTT. This translates into CASSNSGDGDTQYF.

The chain couples TRBV5-1 to TRBJ2-1, with 7 bases identical to TRBD2. Per germline, CDR1 SGHRS and CDR2 YFSETQ. Trimming took 4 bases from V and 6 from J; bases not matched to a gene: 13. The CDR3 has 16 amino acids. CDR3 protein: CASSPGDRTRGNEQFF. CDR3 DNA: TGCGCCAGCAGCCCTGGCGACCGGACTAGAGGCAATGAGCAGTTCTTC.

This chain links TRBV7-9 with TRBJ1-1; 9 nucleotides match TRBD1. Per the germline V gene, CDR1 is SEHNR and CDR2 is FQNEAQ (reference sequence). The CDR3 length is 15 residues. The junction had 9 bases not matched to a gene; V was cut back by 4 bases and J by 6 bases. The CDR3 nucleotides read TGTGCCAGCAGCTCCTTCCGGGACAGGGTATCTGAAGCTTTCTTT. Protein product: CASSSFRDRVSEAFF.

This sequence joins TRBV2 and TRBJ1-2, with TRBD1 identical over 7 bases. Looked up from germline, CDR1 is SNHLY and CDR2 is FYNNEI. The CDR3 is 14 residues long. Trimming removed 4 bases from V and 6 bases from J; junction bases left unmatched: 8. CDR3 DNA: TGTGCCAGCAGTGTGGACAGGCCAGGGAATGGCTACACCTTC. As protein: CASSVDRPGNGYTF.

The rearrangement uses TRBV7-6 and TRBJ2-5; 8 nucleotides match TRBD2. CDR3 length: 14 amino acids. V trimming: 1 base; J trimming: 5 bases; junction bases outside the gene matches: 3. Germline V gene data show CDR1 as SGHVS and CDR2 as FNYEAQ. The CDR3 sequence: CASSLEAGVETQYF. The CDR3 coding sequence is TGTGCCAGCAGCTTAGAAGCGGGGGTGGAGACCCAGTACTTC. The full variable domain, completed using reference TRBV7-6 and TRBJ2-5, is GAGVSQSPRYKVTKRGQDVALRCDPISGHVSLYWYRQALGQGPEFLTYFNYEAQQDKSGLPNDRFSAERPEGSISTLTIQRTEQRDSAMYRCASSLEAGVETQYFGPGTRLLVL.